A single sample is the source of the 12 T cell receptor beta chains below, sequenced in a study of blood T cell repertoires in COVID-19. Produced via immunoSEQ multiplex PCR; TCRdb's table is partial and in-frame only. The data show a few hundred thousand clones, roughly 80% seen once. Material: peripheral blood. These receptors all come from a woman older than 75 with acute or convalescent COVID-19.

The CDR3 bases are TGCGCCAGCAGCTTGCGGCTAGCGAGGAATGAGCAGTTCTTC. This encodes CASSLRLARNEQFF. V is TRBV5-1 and J is TRBJ2-1; D may be TRBD2 (6 bases). Germline CDR1 and CDR2: SGHRS and YFSETQ. CDR3 size: 14 residues. The V and J ends lost 1 base and 7 bases respectively, with 12 bases between them.

V and J are TRBV6-2 or TRBV6-3 and TRBJ2-1, with a weak D call TRBD2 (6 bases). Germline assignment: CDR1 MNHEY and CDR2 SVGEGT. The ends were cut back, 6 bases at V and 4 bases at J, with 19 bases in the middle. The CDR3 is 16 amino acids. The chain's CDR3 is CASSPPDYQPYNEQFF. DNA of the CDR3: TGTGCCAGCAGCCCCCCGGACTACCAGCCATACAATGAGCAGTTCTTC.

This chain connects TRBV7-8 to TRBJ2-1; 11 bases align to TRBD2. The CDR3 runs 18 residues. Germline values: CDR1 SGHVS, CDR2 FQNEAQ. Losses at the gene ends were 1 base for V and 10 bases for J; bases not matched to a gene: 15. The CDR3 sequence: CASSLVGSGRALAQEQFF. CDR3 coding DNA: TGTGCCAGCAGCTTAGTGGGTAGCGGGAGGGCCCTAGCGCAGGAGCAGTTCTTC.

This clone has at least ten counts. The chain joins TRBV5-1 to TRBJ2-3; 7 nucleotides match TRBD2. This CDR3 region has 15 residues. After removal of 3 bases from V and 5 bases from J, the junction contained 9 bases not matched to a gene. The germline gives CDR1 SGHRS, CDR2 YFSETQ. In nucleotides, the CDR3 is TGCGCCAGCAGCTGGGGTGGCGGGGAGGGAGATACGCAGTATTTT. Protein: CASSWGGGEGDTQYF.

This clone was counted a single time. CDR3 loop: CASSQVGDTEAFF. CDR3 bases: TGTGCCAGCAGCCAAGTAGGGGACACTGAAGCTTTCTTT. J is TRBJ1-1 and V is TRBV3-1 (or the pseudogene TRBV3-2); D might be TRBD1 (5 bases). Germline CDR1 LGHDT, CDR2 YNNKEL (reference sequence). There are 13 residues in the CDR3. The V end lost 1 base, the J end lost 3 bases, and 6 bases lay between the germline ends.

The CDR3, as DNA: TGTGCCTGGAGTCAAATTCGGGACAGCCCCGGTCGGGTTGGAAACACCATATATTTT. As protein: CAWSQIRDSPGRVGNTIYF. The rearrangement joins TRBV30 to TRBJ1-3; 7 nucleotides match TRBD1. Trimming took 2 bases from V and 3 from J; bases not matched to a gene: 19. The CDR3 covers 19 residues. The germline V gene has CDR1 GTSNPN and CDR2 SVGIG (reference sequence).

This clone has a handful of counts. The rearrangement joins TRBV18 to TRBJ1-4; TRBD1 matches 8 bases. Germline lookup yields CDR1 KGHSH and CDR2 LQKENI. J gave up 7 bases and V 1 base, and 5 bases lay outside the gene matches. CDR3 size: 15 residues. The CDR3 reads CASSPRAGGSEKLFF. The CDR3 bases are TGTGCCAGCTCACCACGGGCAGGGGGCTCTGAAAAACTGTTTTTT. The full variable domain, completed using reference TRBV18 and TRBJ1-4, is NAGVMQNPRHLVRRRGQEARLRCSPMKGHSHVYWYRQLPEEGLKFMVYLQKENIIDESGMPKERFSAEFPKEGPSILRIQQVVRGDSAAYFCASSPRAGGSEKLFFGSGTQLSVL.

This chain connects TRBV6-5 to TRBJ1-5, with 8 nucleotides matching TRBD1. This CDR3 region has 14 residues. Germline CDR1 is MNHEY and CDR2 is SVGAGI. J was trimmed by 3 bases and V by 5 bases; bases with no gene match: 3. CDR3 DNA: TGTGCCAGCAGTATGGGACAGGTCAATCAGCCCCAGCATTTT. It translates to CASSMGQVNQPQHF.

The chain employs TRBV5-1 and TRBJ2-2; D is possibly TRBD2 (7 bases). V lost 5 bases and J lost 1, with 12 bases in between. Looked up from germline, CDR1 is SGHRS and CDR2 is YFSETQ. The length of the CDR3 is 15 residues. The CDR3 region is CASSPGGQNTGELFF. CDR3 bases: TGCGCCAGCAGTCCGGGGGGACAGAACACCGGGGAGCTGTTTTTT.

This sequence joins TRBV11-2 and TRBJ2-7, with 10 bases identical to TRBD2. The V and J ends lost 3 bases and 4 bases, in that order; junction bases with no gene match: 12. CDR1 SGHAT and CDR2 FQNNGV come from the germline V gene. This CDR3 region has 17 residues. CDR3 DNA sequence: TGTGCCAGCAGCTTTCGGGAGGGGGCTAGCGGGAGTTACGAGCAGTACTTC. It is translated as CASSFREGASGSYEQYF.

This sequence joins TRBV7-2 and TRBJ1-3; a possible D gene is TRBD1 (6 bases). The length of the CDR3 is 15 residues. The V end lost 3 bases, the J end lost 0 bases, and 9 bases lay between the germline ends. Germline V CDR1 and CDR2: SGHTA, FQGNSA. CDR3 in DNA: TGTGCCAGCAGCTTGGGACAACCCTCTGGAAACACCATATATTTT. Protein product: CASSLGQPSGNTIYF.

The J gene is TRBJ1-4, the V gene TRBV10-2; 7 nucleotides align to TRBD1. Losses at the gene ends were 6 bases for V and 1 base for J; bases not matched to a gene: 2. The CDR3 runs 14 residues. The germline V gene has CDR1 WSHSY and CDR2 SAAADI. Here the CDR3 reads CASRGDRTNEKLFF. The CDR3 DNA is TGCGCCAGCAGGGGGGACAGAACTAATGAAAAACTGTTTTTT.